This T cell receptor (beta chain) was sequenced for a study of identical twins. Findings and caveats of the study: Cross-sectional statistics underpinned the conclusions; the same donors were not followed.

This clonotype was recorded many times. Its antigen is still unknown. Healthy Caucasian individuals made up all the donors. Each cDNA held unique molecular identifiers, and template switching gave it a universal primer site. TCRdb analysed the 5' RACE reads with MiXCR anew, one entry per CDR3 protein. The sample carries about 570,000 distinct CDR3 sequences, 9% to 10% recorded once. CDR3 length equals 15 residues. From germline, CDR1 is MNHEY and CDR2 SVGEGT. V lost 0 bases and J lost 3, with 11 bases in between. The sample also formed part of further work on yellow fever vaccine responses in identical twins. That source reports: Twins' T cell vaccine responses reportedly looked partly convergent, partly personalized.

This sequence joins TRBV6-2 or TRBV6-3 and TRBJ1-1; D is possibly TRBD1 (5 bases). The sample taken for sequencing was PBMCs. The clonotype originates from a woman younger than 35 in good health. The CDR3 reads CASSYSGRVYTEAFF. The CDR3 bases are TGTGCCAGCAGTTACTCGGGCAGGGTCTACACTGAAGCTTTCTTT.